This T cell receptor beta chain was captured in a study of molecular identifiers for immune sequencing clone quantification. A single record per CDR3 protein comes from TCRdb applying MiXCR to the PCR reads. The sample shows approximately 40,000 distinct CDR3 sequences, under 20% of them seen only once. There are many counts of this clonotype. The sequence derives from a human donor in good health. Some libraries in this study had Jurkat cell RNA spiked in. Specimen: naive CD8+ T cells from blood, with Jurkat cell RNA spiked in. Subset reported: FACS-sorted CD8+CD4-CCR7+CD45RA+ naive T cells.

In DNA, the CDR3 is TGTGCCAGCGAGGACGGCCAGAGCTCTGGAAACACCATATATTTT. It yields the protein CASEDGQSSGNTIYF. The rearrangement uses TRBV19 and TRBJ1-3, with D unclear. Deletions cut 9 bases from V and 0 bases from J, with 15 bases between. Germline-derived CDR1 and CDR2 are LNHDA and SQIVND (reference sequence). The CDR3 covers 15 residues. Based on the CDR3 plus reference TRBV19 and TRBJ1-3, the full variable domain is DGGITQSPKYLFRKEGQNVTLSCEQNLNHDAMYWYRQDPGQGLRLIYYSQIVNDFQKGDIAEGYSVSREKKESFPLTVTSAQKNPTAFYLCASEDGQSSGNTIYFGEGSWLTVV.